The clone carrying this TCR beta chain was seen a single time. Its antigen is not known. The length of the CDR3 is 15 residues. CDR1 is DFQATT and CDR2 is SNEGSKA in the germline V gene (reference sequence). The germline V and J ends were trimmed by 3 bases and 4 bases, with 18 bases remaining between them. The data stem from a study of CD8 T cells in Susac syndrome. Study-wide results and caveats: The relatively small number of individuals in the TCR sequencing and HLA analysis was acknowledged by the study.

Those who served as multiple sclerosis controls were treatment-naive patients with stable or active relapsing-remitting disease. TEMRA cells were FACS-enriched, and CD8+ and CD4+ T cells were isolated negatively. The RNA, about 0.5 to 1 ug, was put through reverse transcription using random hexamers. Amplification of TCR beta CDR3 used immunoSEQ multiplex PCR across 54 Vbeta and 13 Jbeta. TCRdb reprocessed the immunoSEQ multiplex PCR reads with MiXCR, giving one entry per CDR3 protein. Of about 130,000 distinct CDR3 sequences listed, just over 90% are singletons. This receptor was obtained from a human donor with multiple sclerosis. Sequencing was carried out using CD8+ T cells from PBMCs. This rearrangement joins TRBV20-1 to TRBJ2-5; D possibly matches TRBD1 or TRBD2 (6 bases each). CDR3 DNA: TGCAGTGCTAGGGGGGCGGGGAGATCGGGAGAGACCCAGTACTTC. Translated, it gives CSARGAGRSGETQYF.